These 13 T cell receptor beta chains share one sample of origin, sequenced in a study of T cell responses to AZD1222 COVID-19 vaccine. TCRdb's copy holds only in-frame clones and misses some; the assay was immunoSEQ multiplex PCR. Of 120,000 to 150,000 clones listed, approximately 88% were seen once; the top ten hold more than 2%. The starting material was peripheral blood, obtained on day 0 of AZD1222 vaccination. Every receptor here comes from an adult in good health.

The chain employs TRBV5-5 and TRBJ1-5; D unresolved. Germline values: CDR1 SGHKS, CDR2 YYEKEE (reference sequence). Trimming removed 1 base at V and 7 bases at J, with 9 bases between. The CDR3 covers 13 residues. The CDR3 DNA sequence: TGTGCCAGCAGCTTGTTAACTGGCCAGCCCCAGCATTTT. It yields the protein CASSLLTGQPQHF.

The V call is TRBV28, the J call TRBJ2-5; D not certain. V lost 2 bases and J lost 5, with 12 bases in between. CDR3 size: 14 residues. Per the germline V gene, CDR1 is MDHEN and CDR2 is SYDVKM. In DNA form, the CDR3 reads TGTGCCAGCAGTTTAGTAGCTTTATCGGAGACCCAGTACTTC. It specifies CASSLVALSETQYF. The whole variable domain, remainder taken from reference TRBV28 and TRBJ2-5, is DVKVTQSSRYLVKRTGEKVFLECVQDMDHENMFWYRQDPGLGLRLIYFSYDVKMKEKGDIPEGYSVSREKKERFSLILESASTNQTSMYLCASSLVALSETQYFGPGTRLLVL.

This CDR3 reads CAWSALKGKETQYF. As DNA, the CDR3 is TGTGCCTGGAGCGCCCTCAAGGGGAAGGAGACCCAGTACTTC. The chain joins TRBV30 to TRBJ2-5, with D possibly being TRBD1 (5 bases). CDR3 length: 14 residues. With 3 bases removed from V and 5 bases from J, the gap between germline ends came to 16 bases. From germline, CDR1 is GTSNPN and CDR2 SVGIG (reference sequence). Variable domain in full (rest from reference TRBV30 and TRBJ2-5): SQTIHQWPATLVQPVGSPLSLECTVEGTSNPNLYWYRQAAGRGLQLLFYSVGIGQISSEVPQNLSASRPQDRQFILSSKKLLLSDSGFYLCAWSALKGKETQYFGPGTRLLVL.

This chain connects TRBV6-5 to TRBJ2-1; 9 bases align to TRBD2. Germline V lookup: CDR1 MNHEY, CDR2 SVGAGI. The CDR3 is made up of 15 amino acids. The V gene end was trimmed by 6 bases and the J gene end by 6 bases; junction bases not matched to a gene: 9. The CDR3 reads CASSSSGRRSNEQFF. DNA of the CDR3: TGTGCCAGCAGCTCGAGCGGGAGGAGGTCCAATGAGCAGTTCTTC.

This chain links TRBV27 with TRBJ1-5; D might be TRBD1 (5 bases). Trimming took 5 bases from V and 2 from J, leaving 22 bases between them. This CDR3 is 18 amino acids long. The germline V gene has CDR1 MNHEY and CDR2 SMNVEV (reference sequence). The CDR3 sequence is CASSRRFSGTYGNQPQHF. As DNA, the CDR3 is TGTGCCAGCAGTCGCCGTTTCTCCGGGACCTATGGCAATCAGCCCCAGCATTTT.

V is TRBV29-1 and J is TRBJ1-3, with D unresolved. The V gene lost 4 bases and the J gene lost 0 bases, with 10 bases spanning the gap. Per the germline V gene, CDR1 is SQVTM and CDR2 is ANQGSEA. This CDR3 contains 14 residues. CDR3 sequence reads: CSVGVWGSGNTIYF. The CDR3 coding sequence is TGCAGCGTTGGGGTCTGGGGCTCTGGAAACACCATATATTTT.

The chain recombines TRBV5-1 with TRBJ2-7; the D gene is possibly TRBD2 (6 bases). Trimming removed 4 bases at V and 0 bases at J, with 14 bases between. The CDR3 consists of 15 residues. Germline V lookup: CDR1 SGHRS, CDR2 YFSETQ. The CDR3 DNA sequence: TGCGCCAGCAGCCCCGGAGGCGGGAACTCCTACGAGCAGTACTTC. As protein: CASSPGGGNSYEQYF.

The chain is built from TRBV15 and TRBJ2-7; 10 bases align to TRBD1. V lost 3 bases, J lost 4 bases, and 3 bases stayed unmatched. In germline, CDR1 is LNHNV, CDR2 YYDKDF (reference sequence). The CDR3 extends over 14 amino acids. CDR3 nucleotide sequence: TGTGCCACCAGCAGGGACAGGGGGTATTACGAGCAGTACTTC. Protein product: CATSRDRGYYEQYF.

This chain links TRBV18 with TRBJ2-2; D not certain. V lost 4 bases, J lost 8 bases, and 8 bases lay in between. The CDR3 spans 12 residues. In germline, CDR1 is KGHSH, CDR2 LQKENI. The CDR3 loop reads CASSLDVGELFF. Written as DNA, the CDR3 is TGTGCCAGCTCACTCGACGTTGGGGAGCTGTTTTTT.

The chain recombines TRBV6-5 with TRBJ1-5, with D unresolved. Germline loops: CDR1 MNHEY, CDR2 SVGAGI. CDR3 length: 15 amino acids. V lost 6 bases, J lost 0 bases, and 12 bases lay in between. This CDR3 is CASRMGADSNQPQHF. The CDR3 coding sequence is TGTGCCAGCAGAATGGGAGCGGATAGCAATCAGCCCCAGCATTTT.

V and J are TRBV11-3 and TRBJ2-1; D is ambiguous. Germline CDR1 and CDR2: SGHNT and YENEEA. V gave up 6 bases and J gave up 13 bases, with 16 bases separating them. The CDR3 runs 12 residues. The CDR3 is CASSLHRGPQFF. In DNA form, the CDR3 reads TGTGCCAGCAGTCTTCATCGAGGCCCCCAGTTCTTC.

The rearrangement uses TRBV6-2 or TRBV6-3 and TRBJ2-7, with D possibly matching TRBD1 (6 bases). V was shortened by 5 bases and J by 3 bases, with 14 bases between the two germline ends. This CDR3 has 14 amino acids. Per the germline V gene, CDR1 is MNHEY and CDR2 is SVGEGT. The CDR3 DNA follows: TGTGCCAGCAGTATCCGTGGACAGTACTACGAGCAGTACTTC. Translation gives CASSIRGQYYEQYF.

On this clone: The junction departs from the called germline gene at one end, perhaps through a read error. The CDR3 sequence: CASSQGEAQSNEKLFF. The CDR3 DNA reads TGTGCCAGCAGCCAAGGCGAGGCACAAAGCAACGAAAAGCTGTTTTTT. This chain connects TRBV4-2 to TRBJ1-4; unclear D gene. The CDR3 runs to 16 residues. The germline gives CDR1 LGHNA, CDR2 YNFKEQ.